This T cell receptor beta chain was found in a study of T-cell memory formation after mild COVID-19. Whole-study context: Clustering of TCRs was largely donor specific.

One entry per CDR3 protein results from TCRdb running MiXCR on the 5' RACE reads. The sample gives 100,000 to 150,000 distinct CDR3 sequences, approximately 6.3% of which show up once; 2% to 2.5% is in the top ten. The table lists this clonotype with many counts. The specimen was PBMCs or a T cell subset sorted from them (not recorded which). The sequence was obtained from an adult woman who had mild COVID-19 (a few samples of this study predate the infection). Cell type and time point are not known.

This chain's CDR3 is CSAREARTNQPQHF. The CDR3 coding sequence is TGCAGTGCTAGAGAGGCTAGAACCAATCAGCCCCAGCATTTT. The rearrangement links TRBV20-1 to TRBJ1-5; D call uncertain. The CDR3 contains 14 residues. Trimming shortened V by 0 bases and J by 3 bases, and 9 bases separated the two germline ends. Germline CDR1 DFQATT, CDR2 SNEGSKA (reference sequence).